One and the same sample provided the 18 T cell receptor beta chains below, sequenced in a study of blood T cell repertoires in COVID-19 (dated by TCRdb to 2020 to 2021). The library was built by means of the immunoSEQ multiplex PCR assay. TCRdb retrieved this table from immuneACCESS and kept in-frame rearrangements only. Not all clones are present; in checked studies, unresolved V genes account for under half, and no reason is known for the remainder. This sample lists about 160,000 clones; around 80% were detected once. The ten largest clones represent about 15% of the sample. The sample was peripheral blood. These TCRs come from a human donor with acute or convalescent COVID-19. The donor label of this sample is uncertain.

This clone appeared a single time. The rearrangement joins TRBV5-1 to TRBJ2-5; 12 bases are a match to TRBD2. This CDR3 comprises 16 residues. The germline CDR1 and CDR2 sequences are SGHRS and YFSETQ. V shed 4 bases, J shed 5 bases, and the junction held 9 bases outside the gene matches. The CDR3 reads CASSQNVGTSGETQYF. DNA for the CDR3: TGCGCCAGCAGCCAAAACGTCGGGACTAGCGGGGAGACCCAGTACTTC.

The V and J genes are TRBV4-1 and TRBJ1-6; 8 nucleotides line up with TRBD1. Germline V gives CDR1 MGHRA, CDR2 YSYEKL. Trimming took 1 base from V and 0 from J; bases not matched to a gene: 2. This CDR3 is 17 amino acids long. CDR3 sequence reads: CASSQGTGSSYNSPLHF. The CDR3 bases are TGCGCCAGCAGCCAAGGGACAGGGAGCTCCTATAATTCACCCCTCCACTTT.

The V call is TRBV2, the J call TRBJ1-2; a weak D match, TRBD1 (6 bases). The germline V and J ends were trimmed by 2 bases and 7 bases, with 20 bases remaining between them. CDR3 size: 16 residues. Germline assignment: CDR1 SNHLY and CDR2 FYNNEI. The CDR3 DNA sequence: TGTGCCAGCAGTGAATATACAGGGCGTCTTTTGTCTGGCTACACCTTC. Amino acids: CASSEYTGRLLSGYTF.

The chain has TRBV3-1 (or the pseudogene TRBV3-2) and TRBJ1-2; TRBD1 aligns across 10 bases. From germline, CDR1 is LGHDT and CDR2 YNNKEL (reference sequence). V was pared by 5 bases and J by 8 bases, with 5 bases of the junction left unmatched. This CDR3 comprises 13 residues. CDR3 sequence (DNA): TGTGCCAGCAGCGCCGGACAGGGGGTGGGCTACACCTTC. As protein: CASSAGQGVGYTF.

CDR3 protein: CASSLGGTAYQETQYF. The CDR3 region has the DNA TGTGCCAGCAGCTTAGGAGGGACAGCGTACCAAGAGACCCAGTACTTC. The V gene is TRBV7-2, the J gene TRBJ2-5; 7 bases are shared with TRBD1. After removal of 1 base from V and 0 bases from J, the junction contained 5 bases not matched to a gene. The CDR3 contains 16 residues. Germline assignment: CDR1 SGHTA and CDR2 FQGNSA.

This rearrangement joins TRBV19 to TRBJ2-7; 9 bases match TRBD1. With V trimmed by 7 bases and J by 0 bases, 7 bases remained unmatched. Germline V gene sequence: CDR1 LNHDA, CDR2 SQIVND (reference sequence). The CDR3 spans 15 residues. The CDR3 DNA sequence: TGTGCCAGTACGGTAGGGACAGGGCGCTCCTACGAGCAGTACTTC. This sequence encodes CASTVGTGRSYEQYF. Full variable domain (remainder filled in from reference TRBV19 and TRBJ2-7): DGGITQSPKYLFRKEGQNVTLSCEQNLNHDAMYWYRQDPGQGLRLIYYSQIVNDFQKGDIAEGYSVSREKKESFPLTVTSAQKNPTAFYLCASTVGTGRSYEQYFGPGTRLTVT.

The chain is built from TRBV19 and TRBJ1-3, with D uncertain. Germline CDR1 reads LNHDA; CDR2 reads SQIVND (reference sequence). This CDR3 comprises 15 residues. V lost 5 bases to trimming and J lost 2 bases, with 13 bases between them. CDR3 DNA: TGTGCCAGTAGTCCCCGGAAAGAGGCTGGAAACACCATATATTTT. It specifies CASSPRKEAGNTIYF.

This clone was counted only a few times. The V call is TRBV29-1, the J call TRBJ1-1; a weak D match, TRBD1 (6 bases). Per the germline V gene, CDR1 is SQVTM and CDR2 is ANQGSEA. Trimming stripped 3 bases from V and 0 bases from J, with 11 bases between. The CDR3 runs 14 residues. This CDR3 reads CSVDLGHLNTEAFF. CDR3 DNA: TGCAGCGTTGACTTGGGACACCTGAACACTGAAGCTTTCTTT. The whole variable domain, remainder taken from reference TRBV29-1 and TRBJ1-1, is SAVISQKPSRDICQRGTSLTIQCQVDSQVTMMFWYRQQPGQSLTLIATANQGSEATYESGFVIDKFPISRPNLTFSTLTVSNMSPEDSSIYLCSVDLGHLNTEAFFGQGTRLTVV.

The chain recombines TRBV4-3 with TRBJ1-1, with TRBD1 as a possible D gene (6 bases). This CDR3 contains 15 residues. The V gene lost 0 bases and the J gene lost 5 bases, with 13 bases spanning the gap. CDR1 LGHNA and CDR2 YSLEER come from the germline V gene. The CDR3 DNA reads TGCGCCAGCAGCCAAGATCTTGGGGGCTGGACTGAAGCTTTCTTT. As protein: CASSQDLGGWTEAFF.

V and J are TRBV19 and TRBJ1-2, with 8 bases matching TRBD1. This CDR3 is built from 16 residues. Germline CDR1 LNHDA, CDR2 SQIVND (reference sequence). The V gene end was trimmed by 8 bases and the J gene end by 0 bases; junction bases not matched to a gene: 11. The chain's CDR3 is CASRIMGTGSNYGYTF. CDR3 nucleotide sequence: TGTGCCAGTCGGATCATGGGGACAGGCTCTAACTATGGCTACACCTTC. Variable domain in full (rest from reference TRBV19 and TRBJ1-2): DGGITQSPKYLFRKEGQNVTLSCEQNLNHDAMYWYRQDPGQGLRLIYYSQIVNDFQKGDIAEGYSVSREKKESFPLTVTSAQKNPTAFYLCASRIMGTGSNYGYTFGSGTRLTVV.

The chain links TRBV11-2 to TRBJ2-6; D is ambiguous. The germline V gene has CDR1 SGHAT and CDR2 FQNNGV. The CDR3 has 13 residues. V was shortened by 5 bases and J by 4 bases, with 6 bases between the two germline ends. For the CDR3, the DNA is TGTGCCAGCAGCGAGACAGGGGCCAACGTCCTGACTTTC. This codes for CASSETGANVLTF.

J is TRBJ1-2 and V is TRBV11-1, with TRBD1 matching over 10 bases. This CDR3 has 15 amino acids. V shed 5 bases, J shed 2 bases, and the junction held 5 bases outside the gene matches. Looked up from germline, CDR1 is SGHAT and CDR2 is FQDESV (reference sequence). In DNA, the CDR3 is TGTGCCAGCAGCCGGGCGGACAGGGGGAACTATGGCTACACCTTC. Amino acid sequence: CASSRADRGNYGYTF.

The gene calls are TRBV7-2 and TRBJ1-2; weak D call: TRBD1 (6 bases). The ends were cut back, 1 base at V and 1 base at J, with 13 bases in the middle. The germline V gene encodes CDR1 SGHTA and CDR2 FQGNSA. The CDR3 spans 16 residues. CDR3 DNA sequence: TGTGCCAGCAGCTTAGGCCCCGGACAGCTTAACTATGGCTACACCTTC. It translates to CASSLGPGQLNYGYTF.

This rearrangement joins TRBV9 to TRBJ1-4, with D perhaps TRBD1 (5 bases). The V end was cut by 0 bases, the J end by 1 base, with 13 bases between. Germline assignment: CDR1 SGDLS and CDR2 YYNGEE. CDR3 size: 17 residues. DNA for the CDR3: TGTGCCAGCAGCGTAGCTCTCGGGGGGAGAACTAATGAAAAACTGTTTTTT. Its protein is CASSVALGGRTNEKLFF.

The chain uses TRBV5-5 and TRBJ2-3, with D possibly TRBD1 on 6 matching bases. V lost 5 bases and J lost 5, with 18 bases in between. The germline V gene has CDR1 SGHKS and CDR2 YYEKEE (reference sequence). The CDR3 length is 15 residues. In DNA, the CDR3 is TGTGCCAGCAGACTAGGGTGGGGGCCGGGAGATACGCAGTATTTT. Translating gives CASRLGWGPGDTQYF.

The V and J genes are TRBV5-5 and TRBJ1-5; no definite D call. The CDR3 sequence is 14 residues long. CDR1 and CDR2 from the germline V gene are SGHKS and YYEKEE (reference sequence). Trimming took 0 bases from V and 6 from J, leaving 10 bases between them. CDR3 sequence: CASSLVAVSQPQHF. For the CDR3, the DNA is TGTGCCAGCAGCTTGGTAGCGGTCAGTCAGCCCCAGCATTTT. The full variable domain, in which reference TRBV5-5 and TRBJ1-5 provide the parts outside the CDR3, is DAGVTQSPTHLIKTRGQQVTLRCSPISGHKSVSWYQQVLGQGPQFIFQYYEKEERGRGNFPDRFSARQFPNYSSELNVNALLLGDSALYLCASSLVAVSQPQHFGDGTRLSIL.

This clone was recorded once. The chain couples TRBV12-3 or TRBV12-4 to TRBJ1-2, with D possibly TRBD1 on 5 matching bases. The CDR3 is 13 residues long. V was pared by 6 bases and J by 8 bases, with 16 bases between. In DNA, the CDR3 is TGTGCCAGCAGCTCTCAGGGTCCAGTAGGCTACACCTTC. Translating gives CASSSQGPVGYTF.

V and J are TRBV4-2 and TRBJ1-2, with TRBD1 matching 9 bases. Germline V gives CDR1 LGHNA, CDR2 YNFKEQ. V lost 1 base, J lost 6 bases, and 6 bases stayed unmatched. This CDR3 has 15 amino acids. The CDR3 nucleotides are TGTGCCAGCAGCCAAGGGGGTCGACAGGGGGATGGCTACACCTTC. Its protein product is CASSQGGRQGDGYTF.